One sample yielded the 5 T cell receptor beta chains listed below, sequenced in a study of low-dose radiotherapy and immunotherapy resistance in tumors. Time point: after trial treatment. The treatment denotes: LDRT plus nivolumab, ipilimumab, low-dose cyclophosphamide and aspirin (RACIN trial). Primers targeting TRAV and TRBV primed first-strand cDNA, covering alpha and beta chains. A roughly 20-cycle PCR with a constant-region primer and V-primer adapter amplified TCRs. Using its own MiXCR run on the reads, TCRdb lists one record per CDR3 protein. The repertoire holds about 100,000 distinct CDR3 sequences, around 21% seen once, with roughly 4.3% in the top ten. The specimen was PBMCs, collected after low-dose radiotherapy plus immunotherapy. These receptors all come from a male donor with prostate cancer.

There are many counts of this clonotype. CDR3 coding DNA: TGTGCCAGCAGCCAAGATACGGCCAAGATGCACACCGGGGAGCTGTTTTTT. This codes for CASSQDTAKMHTGELFF. This chain connects TRBV3-1 to TRBJ2-2, with no clear D. Trimming took 0 bases from V and 3 from J, leaving 14 bases between them. There are 17 residues in the CDR3. The germline gives CDR1 LGHDT, CDR2 YNNKEL (reference sequence).

This clonotype has at least ten counts. V gene TRBV6-5 combines with J gene TRBJ2-1, with D tentatively TRBD2 (5 bases). Germline V lookup: CDR1 MNHEY, CDR2 SVGAGI. This CDR3 region has 15 residues. V lost 0 bases and J 0 bases, leaving 6 bases between the germline ends. CDR3 protein: CASSYSGSSYNEQFF. In DNA form, the CDR3 reads TGTGCCAGCAGTTACTCAGGGAGCTCCTACAATGAGCAGTTCTTC.

In regard to this clonotype: A read error is the likely source, as a far larger clone sits one nucleotide away. The chain employs TRBV5-3 and TRBJ1-2; D possibly corresponds to TRBD1 (5 bases). TRBV5-3 is annotated as an ORF whose role is uncertain. This CDR3 has 15 amino acids. Trimming stripped 0 bases from V and 3 bases from J, with 12 bases between. The CDR3 loop reads CARSLVQARDYGYTF. Written as DNA, the CDR3 is TGTGCCAGAAGCTTGGTACAGGCGAGGGACTATGGCTACACCTTC.

This clonotype was detected only once. This likely reflects a read error, since a far larger clone is one base away. V usage is TRBV6-2 or TRBV6-3 and J usage is TRBJ1-6; D may be TRBD1 (5 bases). This CDR3 spans 14 amino acids. The V gene's germline CDR1 is MNHEY and CDR2 SVGEGT. CDR3 region: CASGRGPYDSPLHF. The CDR3 DNA sequence: TGTGCCAGCGGTAGGGGACCCTATGATTCACCCCTCCACTTT.

The sample holds many counts of this clonotype. The chain employs TRBV2 and TRBJ1-5; D gene unclear. Trimming took 5 bases from V and 7 from J, leaving 6 bases between them. This CDR3 contains 11 residues. Germline CDR1 and CDR2: SNHLY and FYNNEI. The CDR3 nucleotides read TGTGCCAGCAGTCGAGGGCAGCCCCAGCATTTT. Residues: CASSRGQPQHF.